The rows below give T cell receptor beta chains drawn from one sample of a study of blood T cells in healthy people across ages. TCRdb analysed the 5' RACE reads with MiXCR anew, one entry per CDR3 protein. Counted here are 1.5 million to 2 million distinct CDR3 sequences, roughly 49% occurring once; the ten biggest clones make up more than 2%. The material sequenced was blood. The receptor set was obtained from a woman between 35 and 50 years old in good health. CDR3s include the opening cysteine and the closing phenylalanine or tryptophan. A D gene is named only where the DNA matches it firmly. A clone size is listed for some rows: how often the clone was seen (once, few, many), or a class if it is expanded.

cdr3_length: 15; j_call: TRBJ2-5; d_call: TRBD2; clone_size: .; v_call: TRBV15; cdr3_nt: TGTGCCACCAGCAGAGTCGGGACTAGCAAGGAGACCCAGTACTTC; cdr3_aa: CATSRVGTSKETQYF
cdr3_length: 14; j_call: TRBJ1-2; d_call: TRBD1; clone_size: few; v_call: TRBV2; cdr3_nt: TGTGCCAGCAGAAGACAGGGATCTAACTATGGCTACACCTTC; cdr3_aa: CASRRQGSNYGYTF
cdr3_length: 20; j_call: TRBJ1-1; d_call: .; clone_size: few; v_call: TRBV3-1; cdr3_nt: TGTGCCAGCAGCCAAGGGGGCTCCCCCCTTCGGGGCAGGGGATTAACTGAAGCTTTCTTT; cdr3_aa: CASSQGGSPLRGRGLTEAFF
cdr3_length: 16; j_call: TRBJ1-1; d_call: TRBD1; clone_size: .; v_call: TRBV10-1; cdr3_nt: TGCGCCAGCAGGCCAGGGGGCGCCGGGGTGAACACTGAAGCTTTCTTT; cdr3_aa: CASRPGGAGVNTEAFF
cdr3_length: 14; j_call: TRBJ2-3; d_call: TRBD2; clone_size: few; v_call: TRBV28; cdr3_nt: TGTGCCAGCAACTTAGCGGGGTCCTCAGATACGCAGTATTTT; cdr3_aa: CASNLAGSSDTQYF
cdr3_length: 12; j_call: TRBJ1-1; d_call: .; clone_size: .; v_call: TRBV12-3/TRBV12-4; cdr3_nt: TGTGCCAGCAGTTTAGGGGCAGGATGGGCTTTCTTT; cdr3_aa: CASSLGAGWAFF
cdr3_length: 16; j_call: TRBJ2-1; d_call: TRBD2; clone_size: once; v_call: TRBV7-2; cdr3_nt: TGTGCCAGCAGCCACCTTGTGGCGGGGGGTTACAATGAGCAGTTCTTC; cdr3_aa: CASSHLVAGGYNEQFF
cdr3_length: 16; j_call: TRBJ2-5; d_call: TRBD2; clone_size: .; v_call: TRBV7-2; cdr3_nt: TGTGCCAGCAGCTTAGCTCTAGCGGGGGGGACAGAGACCCAGTACTTC; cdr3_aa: CASSLALAGGTETQYF
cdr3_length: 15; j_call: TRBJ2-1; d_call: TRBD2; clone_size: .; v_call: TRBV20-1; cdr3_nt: TGCAGTGCGACCGGGACTAGCGGGGGGTCAGGTGGGCAGTTCTTC; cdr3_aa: CSATGTSGGSGGQFF
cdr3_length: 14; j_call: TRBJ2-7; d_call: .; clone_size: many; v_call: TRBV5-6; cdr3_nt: TGTGCCAGCAGCTCCGAGACAGGAACCTACGAGCAGTACTTC; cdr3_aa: CASSSETGTYEQYF
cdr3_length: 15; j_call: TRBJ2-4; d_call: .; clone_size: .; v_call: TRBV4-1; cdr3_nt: TGCGCCAGCAGCACGACATCCCTGGGCAAAAACATTCAGTACTTC; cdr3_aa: CASSTTSLGKNIQYF
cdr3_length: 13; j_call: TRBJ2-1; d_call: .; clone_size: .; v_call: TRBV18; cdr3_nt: TGTGCCAGCTCAGGTTTGAGGGGCAATGAGCAGTTCTTC; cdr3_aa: CASSGLRGNEQFF
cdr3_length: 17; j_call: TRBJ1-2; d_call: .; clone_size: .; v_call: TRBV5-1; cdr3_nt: TGCGCCACCGAACTGGGACTGCTTAATAGTGTGGACTATGGCTACACCTTC; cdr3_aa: CATELGLLNSVDYGYTF
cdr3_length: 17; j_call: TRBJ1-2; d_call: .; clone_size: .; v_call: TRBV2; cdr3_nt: TGTGCCAGCAGTGAAGAGGTCGGCACAATTCTTAACTATGGCTACACCTTC; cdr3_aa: CASSEEVGTILNYGYTF
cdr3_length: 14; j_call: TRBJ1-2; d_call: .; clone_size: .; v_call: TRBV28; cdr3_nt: TGTGCCAGCAGTTTACTCATCAAGGAAGGCGGCTACACCTTC; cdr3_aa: CASSLLIKEGGYTF
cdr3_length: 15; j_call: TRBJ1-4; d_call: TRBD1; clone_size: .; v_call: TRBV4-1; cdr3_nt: TGCGCCAGCAGCAAATCCAGGGGGGTCAACGAAAAACTGTTTTTT; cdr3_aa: CASSKSRGVNEKLFF
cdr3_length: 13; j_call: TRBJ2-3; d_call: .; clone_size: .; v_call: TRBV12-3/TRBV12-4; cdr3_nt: TGTGCCAGCAGTGTGGAGAATTCGGATACGCAGTATTTT; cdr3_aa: CASSVENSDTQYF
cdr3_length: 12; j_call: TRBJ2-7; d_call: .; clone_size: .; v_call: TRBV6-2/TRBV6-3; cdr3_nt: TGTGCCAGCAGTATCCAGGGTTTCGAGCAGTACTTC; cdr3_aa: CASSIQGFEQYF
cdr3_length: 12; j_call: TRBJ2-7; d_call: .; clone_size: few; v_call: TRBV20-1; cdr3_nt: TGCAGTGCCCTTACATCCGGTAGCGAGCAGTACTTC; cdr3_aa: CSALTSGSEQYF
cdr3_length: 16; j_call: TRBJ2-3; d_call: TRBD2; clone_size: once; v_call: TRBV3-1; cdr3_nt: TGTGCCAGCAGCCGTAGGACTAGCGGACTCACAGATACGCAGTATTTT; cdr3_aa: CASSRRTSGLTDTQYF
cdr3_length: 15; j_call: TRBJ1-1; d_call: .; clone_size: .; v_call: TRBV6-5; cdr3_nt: TGTGCCAGCAGACCCGGGACCCTACGTAATACTGAAGCTTTCTTT; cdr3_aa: CASRPGTLRNTEAFF
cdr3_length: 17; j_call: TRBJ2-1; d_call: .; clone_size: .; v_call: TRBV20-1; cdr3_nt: TGCAGTGCTAGTCCTATCGGGGGGGGACAGGGAGGTCGTGAGCAGTTCTTC; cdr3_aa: CSASPIGGGQGGREQFF
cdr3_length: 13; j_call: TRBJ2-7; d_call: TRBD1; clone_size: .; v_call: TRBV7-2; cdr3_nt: TGTGCCAGCAGCTCGGACAGGGTGGCCGAGCAGTACTTC; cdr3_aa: CASSSDRVAEQYF
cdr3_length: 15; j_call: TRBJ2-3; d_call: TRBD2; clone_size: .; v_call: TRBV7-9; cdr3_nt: TGTGCCCGCAGCTTAGAGGGACTAGCGACAGATACGCAGTATTTT; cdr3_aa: CARSLEGLATDTQYF
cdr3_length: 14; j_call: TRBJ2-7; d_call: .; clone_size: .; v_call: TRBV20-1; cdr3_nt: TGCAGTGCTAGAGTCGACCCCAGGGTCAACGAGCAGTACTTC; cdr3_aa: CSARVDPRVNEQYF
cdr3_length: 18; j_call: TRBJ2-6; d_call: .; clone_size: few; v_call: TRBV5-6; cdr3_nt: TGTGCCAGCAGCTTGGTGGTAACCACTCGCTCTGGGGCCAACGTCCTGACTTTC; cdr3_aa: CASSLVVTTRSGANVLTF
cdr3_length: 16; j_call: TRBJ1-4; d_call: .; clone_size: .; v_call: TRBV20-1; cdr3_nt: TGCAGTGCTAGTTCCGGGGGCGCATTTTGGAGTGAAAAACTGTTTTTT; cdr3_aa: CSASSGGAFWSEKLFF
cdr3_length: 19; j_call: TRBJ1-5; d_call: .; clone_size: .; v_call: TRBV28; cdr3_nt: TGTGCCAGCAGTTCAATCGAACCCCTTCAGGGAAGTAGCAATCAGCCCCAGCATTTT; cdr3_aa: CASSSIEPLQGSSNQPQHF
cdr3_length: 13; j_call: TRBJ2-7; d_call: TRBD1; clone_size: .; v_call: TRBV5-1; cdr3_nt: TGCGCCAGCAGGCCCGGGACAGACTACGAGCAGTACTTC; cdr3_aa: CASRPGTDYEQYF
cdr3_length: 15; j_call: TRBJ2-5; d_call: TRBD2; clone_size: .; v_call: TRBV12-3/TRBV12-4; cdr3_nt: TGTGCCAGCAGTTTTAGCGGGGGGGCGAAAGAGACCCAGTACTTC; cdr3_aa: CASSFSGGAKETQYF
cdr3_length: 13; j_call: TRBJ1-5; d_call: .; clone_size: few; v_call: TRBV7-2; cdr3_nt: TGTGCCAGCAGCTCGACCGGGGGACAGCCCCAGCATTTT; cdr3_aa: CASSSTGGQPQHF
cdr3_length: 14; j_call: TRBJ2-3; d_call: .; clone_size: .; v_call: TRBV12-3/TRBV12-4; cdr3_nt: TGTGCCAGCAGCCCTCGGACTTTCACAGATACGCGGTATTTT; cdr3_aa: CASSPRTFTDTRYF
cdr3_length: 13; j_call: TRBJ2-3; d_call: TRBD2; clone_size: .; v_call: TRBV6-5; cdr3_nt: TGTGCCAGCAGTGGGGCGACTAGCGATACGCAGTATTTT; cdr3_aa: CASSGATSDTQYF